This record concerns one T cell receptor beta chain sequence. The CDR3 sequence is 16 residues long. From germline, CDR1 is MGHRA and CDR2 YSYEKL. V gave up 0 bases and J gave up 11 bases, with 17 bases separating them. The entry originates in a study of blood T cell repertoires in COVID-19. Using immunoSEQ multiplex PCR, the repertoire was profiled, and TCRdb retains in-frame clones only, with some absent. Altogether 200,000 to 250,000 clones are present, almost 90% being singletons, with the ten largest covering less than 3.5%. The sample taken for sequencing was peripheral blood. The chain joins TRBV4-1 to TRBJ1-6; D is undetermined. The clonotype originates from a woman in her sixties with acute or convalescent COVID-19. Written as DNA, the CDR3 is TGCGCCAGCAGCCAAGATCGTGAGAGGGTAGTCGCACCCCTCCACTTT. Protein: CASSQDRERVVAPLHF.